The 17 T cell receptor beta chains reported below all come from one sample, sequenced in a study of blood T cell repertoires in COVID-19 (TCRdb year 2020). Libraries came from the immunoSEQ multiplex PCR assay. TCRdb took this table from immuneACCESS and kept in-frame rearrangements with V and J called. Such tables lack part of the clones; where checked against another copy, unresolved V genes explain under half of the gap, and the rest is unexplained. This sample has some 380,000 clones in its table, and 81% of those were observed once. More than 1% of the sample is taken by the ten largest. Sequenced material: peripheral blood. The receptors derive from a human donor with acute or convalescent COVID-19. The donor label of this sample is uncertain.

This chain joins TRBV5-1 and TRBJ2-7; maybe TRBD2 (5 bases). The CDR3 covers 14 residues. V gave up 0 bases and J gave up 4 bases, with 11 bases separating them. Germline V gene data show CDR1 as SGHRS and CDR2 as YFSETQ. The DNA for the CDR3 is TGCGCCAGCAGCTTGGCGGGGAAGGAATACGAGCAGTACTTC. Protein product: CASSLAGKEYEQYF.

V gene TRBV5-1 combines with J gene TRBJ2-1, with 8 bases matching TRBD2. Per the germline V gene, CDR1 is SGHRS and CDR2 is YFSETQ. This CDR3 is 15 amino acids long. Trimming took 2 bases from V and 2 from J; bases not matched to a gene: 3. CDR3 DNA sequence: TGCGCCAGCAGCTTCACTAGCGGAGCCTACAATGAGCAGTTCTTC. Encoded protein: CASSFTSGAYNEQFF.

The genes are TRBV21-1 and TRBJ2-1; the table assigns TRBD2, which was not confirmed against the DNA. TRBV21-1 is assigned pseudogene status. CDR3 length: 16 residues. DNA of the CDR3: TGTGCCAGCAGCTCTTCAGCGGACTACGTCCGGGGTGAGCAGTTCTTC. Protein product: CASSSSADYVRGEQFF.

The genes are TRBV5-4 and TRBJ1-2; 9 positions agree with TRBD1. The CDR3 has 14 amino acids. The ends lost 6 bases at V and 0 bases at J; junction bases unmatched: 3. Germline V gene lookup returns CDR1 SGHNT and CDR2 YYREEE (reference sequence). CDR3 nucleotides: TGTGCCAGCACACAGGGGGCTTCTAACTATGGCTACACCTTC. This sequence encodes CASTQGASNYGYTF.

The chain is built from TRBV19 and TRBJ2-2, with D perhaps matching TRBD1 (5 bases). Trimming left V 3 bases short and J 5 bases short, with 13 bases between. The CDR3 is 15 residues long. CDR1 and CDR2 from the germline V gene are LNHDA and SQIVND (reference sequence). Here the CDR3 DNA reads TGTGCCAGTAGTATTGGGCAGGGAAGGACCGGGGAGCTGTTTTTT. Amino acids: CASSIGQGRTGELFF.

The chain combines TRBV5-4 with TRBJ1-2, with D perhaps TRBD1 (6 bases). Germline CDR1 is SGHNT and CDR2 is YYREEE (reference sequence). The CDR3 runs 13 residues. The ends were cut back, 4 bases at V and 8 bases at J, with 15 bases in the middle. The CDR3 coding sequence is TGTGCCAGCAGCCAAGAGGGGGTCGGGGGCTACACCTTC. This gives the protein CASSQEGVGGYTF.

The chain has TRBV30 and TRBJ2-7; 9 nucleotides agree with TRBD1. CDR1 GTSNPN and CDR2 SVGIG come from the germline V gene (reference sequence). The CDR3 consists of 15 residues. The trim removed 0 bases at V and 2 bases at J, leaving 5 bases unmatched. The CDR3 sequence: CAWSVWGQGTYEQYF. CDR3 DNA sequence: TGTGCCTGGAGTGTGTGGGGACAGGGCACCTACGAGCAGTACTTC.

The chain couples TRBV28 to TRBJ1-1, with D perhaps matching TRBD1 (6 bases). The CDR3 runs 15 residues. Germline V gene data show CDR1 as MDHEN and CDR2 as SYDVKM. Trimming removed 2 bases from V and 3 bases from J, with 13 bases in between. DNA for the CDR3: TGTGCCAGCAGTTTAGTTGGGACACGGTACACTGAAGCTTTCTTT. It specifies CASSLVGTRYTEAFF.

This clone was counted once. The J gene is TRBJ1-2, the V gene TRBV20-1; D possibly corresponds to TRBD1 (6 bases). Between the trimmed V and J ends, which lost 3 bases and 8 bases, there was a span of 10 bases. The CDR3 runs 11 residues. Germline CDR1 DFQATT, CDR2 SNEGSKA (reference sequence). For the CDR3, the DNA is TGCAGTGCTAGTTCAGGGGTGGGCTACACCTTC. Residues: CSASSGVGYTF.

This clone turned up a few times. The rearrangement uses TRBV5-6 and TRBJ1-1; D gene ambiguous. Trimming pared 2 bases from V and 1 base from J, leaving 9 bases between. Germline CDR1 SGHDT, CDR2 YYEEEE. The CDR3 spans 14 residues. For the CDR3, the DNA is TGTGCCAGCAGCTTTTTGTCGGGGAACACTGAAGCTTTCTTT. Translating it yields CASSFLSGNTEAFF.

The chain combines TRBV7-2 with TRBJ2-7; a weak D match, TRBD1 (5 bases). Germline loops: CDR1 SGHTA, CDR2 FQGNSA. The CDR3 is 14 residues long. Trimming took off 1 base at V and 7 bases at J, with 14 bases between the two ends. CDR3 protein: CASSLGPHRTEQYF. The CDR3 region has the DNA TGTGCCAGCAGCTTAGGCCCCCACAGGACAGAGCAGTACTTC.

J is TRBJ1-6 and V is TRBV4-1; tentatively, D is TRBD1 (5 bases). This CDR3 is 15 amino acids long. The germline V gene encodes CDR1 MGHRA and CDR2 YSYEKL. The V and J ends lost 0 bases and 7 bases respectively, with 10 bases between them. The DNA of the CDR3 is TGCGCCAGCAGCCAAGACCAGGGTATGAATTCACCCCTCCACTTT. This sequence encodes CASSQDQGMNSPLHF.

V usage is TRBV6-5 and J usage is TRBJ1-3; 8 bases align to TRBD1. Trimming removed 6 bases from V and 0 bases from J; junction bases left unmatched: 4. Germline V gene sequence: CDR1 MNHEY, CDR2 SVGAGI. The CDR3 is made up of 15 amino acids. CDR3 nucleotide sequence: TGTGCCAGCAGGAGACAGGGGATCTCTGGAAACACCATATATTTT. Translated: CASRRQGISGNTIYF.

V gene TRBV24-1 combines with J gene TRBJ2-3, with 11 bases lining up with TRBD1. The V and J ends lost 3 bases and 5 bases, in that order; junction bases with no gene match: 12. CDR1 and CDR2 (germline): KGHDR, SFDVKD. The CDR3 has 18 amino acids. The CDR3 region has the DNA TGTGCCACCAGTGATGACTCCGGGACAGGGGGGTCAAGAGATACGCAGTATTTT. Its protein product is CATSDDSGTGGSRDTQYF.

The genes are TRBV30 and TRBJ1-5; no clear D gene. The ends were cut back, 1 base at V and 4 bases at J, with 11 bases in the middle. The CDR3 has 14 amino acids. Germline lookup yields CDR1 GTSNPN and CDR2 SVGIG (reference sequence). CDR3 in DNA: TGTGCCTGGAGTGCATACAGTCTAAATCAGCCCCAGCATTTT. It yields the protein CAWSAYSLNQPQHF.

On this clone itself: The sample carries other DNA sequences with the same CDR3. This chain joins TRBV5-4 and TRBJ1-1, with D possibly matching TRBD1 (6 bases). Trimming cost V 5 bases and J 5 bases, with 13 bases left between them. Germline V lookup: CDR1 SGHNT, CDR2 YYREEE (reference sequence). There are 13 residues in the CDR3. The CDR3 nucleotides are TGTGCCAGCAGTTTTGACAGGAATACTGAAGCTTTCTTT. The encoded protein is CASSFDRNTEAFF.

This clone was detected many times. The rearrangement joins TRBV5-1 to TRBJ2-7; 10 nucleotides match TRBD1. Germline values: CDR1 SGHRS, CDR2 YFSETQ. The CDR3 totals 15 residues. V trimming: 0 bases; J trimming: 5 bases; junction bases outside the gene matches: 5. This chain's CDR3 is CASSLEGQGLHEQYF. The CDR3 coding sequence is TGCGCCAGCAGCTTGGAGGGACAGGGGCTCCACGAGCAGTACTTC. Complete variable domain (other parts from reference TRBV5-1 and TRBJ2-7): KAGVTQTPRYLIKTRGQQVTLSCSPISGHRSVSWYQQTPGQGLQFLFEYFSETQRNKGNFPGRFSGRQFSNSRSEMNVSTLELGDSALYLCASSLEGQGLHEQYFGPGTRLTVT.